This TCR beta chain was recovered during a study of blood T cells in healthy people across ages. Findings and limits, study-wide: Bulk PBMC profiling left naive and antigen-experienced comparisons inconclusive.

Regarding this clonotype: The antigen is not known.

V trimming: 3 bases; J trimming: 0 bases; junction bases outside the gene matches: 3. CDR3 size: 15 residues. Per the germline V gene, CDR1 is ENHRY and CDR2 is SYGVKD. With a J-beta primer mix and a sample-barcoded 5' primer, a second PCR ran about 7 to 12 cycles. Each CDR3 protein gets one entry after TCRdb re-called the 5' RACE reads with MiXCR. The table has some 750,000 distinct CDR3 sequences, approximately 21% seen once. The TCR was taken from a man between 65 and 85 years old in good health. Sequencing used blood. The gene calls are TRBV10-3 and TRBJ2-3; the match to TRBD1 covers 7 bases. The CDR3 reads CAISERGPSTDTQYF. The CDR3 nucleotides are TGTGCCATCAGTGAAAGGGGGCCTAGCACAGATACGCAGTATTTT.